These T cell receptor beta chains were read from a single sample in a study of radiation and T cells in renal cell carcinoma. Clones were sequenced by immunoSEQ multiplex PCR, and TCRdb holds only the in-frame ones, with some missing. Seen here are under 100,000 clones, approximately 82% observed once, and the top ten hold approximately 7.3%. Sequenced material: blood, taken from a patient whose treatment included radiotherapy and nephrectomy. The origin of the receptors is a man aged 60 to 69 with renal cell carcinoma. Each CDR3 is given with its conserved first and last residue. The D gene is left open where the match is weak. A row's size may be missing; if present it is once, few, many or a size class.

TRBV27,NA,TRBD2,TRBJ2-5,CASSKGTSGGQETQYF,TGTGCCAGCAGTAAAGGGACTAGCGGGGGCCAAGAGACCCAGTACTTC
TRBV15,NA,NA,TRBJ2-5,CATSRVETQYF,TGTGCCACCAGCAGAGTAGAGACCCAGTACTTC
TRBV5-1,NA,NA,TRBJ2-7,CASSLEGVGSYEQYF,TGCGCCAGCAGCTTGGAAGGGGTAGGATCCTACGAGCAGTACTTC
TRBV9,NA,TRBD2,TRBJ2-7,CASSVVGTSGPYEQYF,TGTGCCAGCAGCGTAGTTGGGACTAGCGGGCCCTACGAGCAGTACTTC
TRBV6-1,NA,NA,TRBJ2-1,CASSVTPQDREQFF,TGTGCCAGCAGTGTTACCCCCCAAGATCGGGAGCAGTTCTTC
TRBV9,NA,NA,TRBJ2-2,CASSVLTDPGELFF,TGTGCCAGCAGCGTTTTGACAGACCCCGGGGAGCTGTTTTTT
TRBV14,NA,NA,TRBJ1-5,CASSPLRRGGNQPQHF,TGTGCCAGCAGCCCCCTTCGTCGGGGGGGAAATCAGCCCCAGCATTTT
TRBV2,NA,NA,TRBJ1-5,CASIRQYNQPQHF,TGTGCCAGCATTCGGCAGTACAATCAGCCCCAGCATTTT
TRBV2,NA,TRBD2,TRBJ2-4,CASGRDYPPDPYF,TGTGCCAGCGGCCGGGACTACCCACCCGACCCGTACTTC
TRBV11-2,NA,NA,TRBJ1-2,CASSPDTDYGYTF,TGTGCCAGCAGCCCCGACACGGACTATGGCTACACCTTC
TRBV5-1,NA,NA,TRBJ2-2,CASSLIRDGDTGELFF,TGCGCCAGCAGCTTGATCCGGGACGGGGACACCGGGGAGCTGTTTTTT
TRBV28,NA,TRBD1,TRBJ2-6,CASRATGTFGANVLTF,TGTGCCAGCAGAGCGACAGGGACCTTTGGGGCCAACGTCCTGACTTTC
TRBV7-7,once,NA,TRBJ2-1,CASSLDGGSYNEQFF,TGTGCCAGCAGCTTAGATGGCGGCTCCTACAATGAGCAGTTCTTC
TRBV30,few,TRBD1,TRBJ2-5,CAWTGGPGETQYF,TGTGCCTGGACAGGGGGACCGGGAGAGACCCAGTACTTC
TRBV28,few,NA,TRBJ2-7,CASSLTGWRRSRYEQYF,TGTGCCAGCAGTTTAACCGGATGGAGGAGGTCGCGCTACGAGCAGTACTTC
TRBV6-6,NA,NA,TRBJ2-2,CASSYPTRGGTGELFF,TGTGCCAGCAGTTACCCGACCAGGGGTGGGACCGGGGAGCTGTTTTTT
TRBV11-3,NA,NA,TRBJ2-3,CASSLGTDTQYF,TGTGCCAGCAGCTTAGGGACAGATACGCAGTATTTT
TRBV5-6,NA,TRBD2,TRBJ2-1,CASIFSGSPYNEQFF,TGTGCCAGCATTTTCAGCGGGAGTCCCTACAATGAGCAGTTCTTC